The T cell receptor beta chain under discussion was sequenced for a study of T cell changes during pregnancy in multiple sclerosis. Method: immunoSEQ multiplex PCR; TCRdb's copy keeps in-frame clones and lacks some. Of tens of thousands of clones in the sample, roughly 91% were seen once. The CDR3 runs to 13 residues. Germline CDR1 is MNHEY and CDR2 is SVGAGI. Trimming left V 7 bases short and J 0 bases short, with 8 bases between. The V and J genes are TRBV6-5 and TRBJ2-3; tentatively, D is TRBD1 (5 bases). This specimen consisted of CD4+ T cells from peripheral blood mononuclear cells, obtained in the third trimester of pregnancy. This receptor was identified in a female donor with multiple sclerosis, enrolled in a pregnancy study. The CDR3 sequence is CASKRTSTDTQYF. The CDR3 coding sequence is TGTGCCAGCAAACGGACAAGCACAGATACGCAGTATTTT.